The clone carrying this T cell receptor (beta chain) was counted a few times. Researchers took RNA transcripts and amplified TCR beta CDR3 regions from them. A first-round RT-PCR used HTBI primers, followed by a second-round multiplex PCR. From the multiplex PCR reads, TCRdb called clonotypes with MiXCR, one entry per CDR3 protein. The table includes about 240,000 distinct CDR3 sequences, approximately 42% detected once. Germline values: CDR1 SGHTA, CDR2 FQGNSA. CDR3 length: 15 amino acids. Trimming removed 1 base from V and 7 bases from J; junction bases left unmatched: 6. The entry originates in a study of Graves' ophthalmopathy and Graves' hyperthyroidism. Excluded: other autoimmune disease, uncontrolled infection, pregnancy or lactation. Orbital computed tomography and thyroid ultrasound, along with TRAb, serum thyroxine and clinical symptoms, underpinned diagnosis.

Sequencing was performed on peripheral blood. The receptor was isolated from an adult man with Graves' ophthalmopathy. The rearrangement joins TRBV7-2 to TRBJ1-5; 8 bases map to TRBD1. CDR3 bases: TGTGCCAGCAGCTTAGGAAGGACAGGGTGGCAGCCCCAGCATTTT. This translates into CASSLGRTGWQPQHF.